This T cell receptor (beta chain) was sequenced in a study of long-term antiretroviral therapy in people with HIV. The study, taken as a whole, reports: Diversity increased after ART yet remained lower than in transplant donor controls. The repertoire was dominated at all time points by clones expanded before ART. ART adherence, viral resistance and therapy changes went undocumented.

Samples were assayed with immunoSEQ v3.0 at survey level. TCRdb's copy holds only in-frame clones and misses some; the assay was immunoSEQ multiplex PCR. The table shows about 29,000 clones, with 70% to 90% occurring only once. CDR1 is GTSNPN and CDR2 is SVGIG in the germline V gene (reference sequence). The CDR3 runs 14 residues. Trimming stripped 3 bases from V and 11 bases from J, with 19 bases between. Concerning this clone itself: Its antigen is as yet unknown.

Source: unsorted PBMCs, taken 3.2 years before starting antiretroviral therapy. This sequence joins TRBV30 and TRBJ1-4; D gene ambiguous. This clonotype originated in a middle-aged man with HIV. The CDR3 DNA reads as TGTGCCTGGAGCGCCGCTAACAAGGGTGGGAAACTGTTTTTT. It encodes CAWSAANKGGKLFF. Full variable domain (missing parts from reference TRBV30 and TRBJ1-4): SQTIHQWPATLVQPVGSPLSLECTVEGTSNPNLYWYRQAAGRGLQLLFYSVGIGQISSEVPQNLSASRPQDRQFILSSKKLLLSDSGFYLCAWSAANKGGKLFFGSGTQLSVL.